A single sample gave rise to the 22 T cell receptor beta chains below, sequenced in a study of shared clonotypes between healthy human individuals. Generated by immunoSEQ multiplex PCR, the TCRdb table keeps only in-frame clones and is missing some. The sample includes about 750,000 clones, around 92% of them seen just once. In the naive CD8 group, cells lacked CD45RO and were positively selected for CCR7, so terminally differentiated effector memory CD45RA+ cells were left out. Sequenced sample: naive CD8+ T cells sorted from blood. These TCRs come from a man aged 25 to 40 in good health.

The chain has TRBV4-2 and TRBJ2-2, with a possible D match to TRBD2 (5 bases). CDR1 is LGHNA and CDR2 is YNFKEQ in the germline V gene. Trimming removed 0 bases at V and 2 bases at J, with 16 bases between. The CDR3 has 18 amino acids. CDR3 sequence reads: CASSQDPGAVANTGELFF. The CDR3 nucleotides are TGTGCCAGCAGCCAAGACCCTGGAGCGGTCGCTAACACCGGGGAGCTGTTTTTT.

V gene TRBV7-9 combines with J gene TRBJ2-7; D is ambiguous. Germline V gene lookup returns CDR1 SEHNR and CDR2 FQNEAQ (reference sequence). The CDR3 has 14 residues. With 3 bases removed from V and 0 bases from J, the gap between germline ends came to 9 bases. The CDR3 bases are TGTGCCAGCAGCTTGCCAGGAGTCTCCTACGAGCAGTACTTC. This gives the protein CASSLPGVSYEQYF.

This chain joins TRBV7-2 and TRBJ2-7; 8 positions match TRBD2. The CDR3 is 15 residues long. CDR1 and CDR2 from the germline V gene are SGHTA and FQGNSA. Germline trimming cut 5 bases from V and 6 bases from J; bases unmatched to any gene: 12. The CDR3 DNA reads TGTGCCAGCAGCCCATACACTAGCGGAGTAATCGAGCAGTACTTC. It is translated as CASSPYTSGVIEQYF.

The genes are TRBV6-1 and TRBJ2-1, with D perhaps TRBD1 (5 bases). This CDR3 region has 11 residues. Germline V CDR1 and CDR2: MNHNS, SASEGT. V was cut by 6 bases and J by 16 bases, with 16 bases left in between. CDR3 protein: CASRDTWRGFF. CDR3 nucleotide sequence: TGTGCCAGCAGGGACACCTGGCGAGGCTTCTTC.

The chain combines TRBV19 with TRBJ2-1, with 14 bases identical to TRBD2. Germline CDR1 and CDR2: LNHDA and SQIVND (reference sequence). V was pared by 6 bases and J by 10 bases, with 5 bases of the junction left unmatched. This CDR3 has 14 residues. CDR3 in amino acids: CASSGLAGGYEQFF. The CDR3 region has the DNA TGTGCCAGTAGCGGACTAGCGGGAGGATACGAGCAGTTCTTC.

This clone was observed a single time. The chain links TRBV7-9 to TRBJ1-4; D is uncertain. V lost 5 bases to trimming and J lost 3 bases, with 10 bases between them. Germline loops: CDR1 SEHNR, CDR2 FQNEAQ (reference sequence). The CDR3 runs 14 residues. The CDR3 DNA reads TGTGCCAGCAGCGTTCAGTACCCTAATGAAAAACTGTTTTTT. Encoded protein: CASSVQYPNEKLFF. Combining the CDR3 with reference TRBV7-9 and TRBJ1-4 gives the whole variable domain DTGVSQNPRHKITKRGQNVTFRCDPISEHNRLYWYRQTLGQGPEFLTYFQNEAQLEKSRLLSDRFSAERPKGSFSTLEIQRTEQGDSAMYLCASSVQYPNEKLFFGSGTQLSVL.

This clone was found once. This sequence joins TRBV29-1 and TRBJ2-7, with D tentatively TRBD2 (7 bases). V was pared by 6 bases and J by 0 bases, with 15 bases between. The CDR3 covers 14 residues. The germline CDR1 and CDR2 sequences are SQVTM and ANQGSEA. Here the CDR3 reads CSVRGGYSSYEQYF. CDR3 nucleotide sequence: TGCAGCGTAAGGGGGGGCTATAGCTCCTACGAGCAGTACTTC.

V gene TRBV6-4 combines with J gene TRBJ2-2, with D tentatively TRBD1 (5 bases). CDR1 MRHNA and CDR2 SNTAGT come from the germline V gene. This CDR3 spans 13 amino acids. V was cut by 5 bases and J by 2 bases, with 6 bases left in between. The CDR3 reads CASSWTNTGELFF. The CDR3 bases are TGTGCCAGCAGTTGGACAAACACCGGGGAGCTGTTTTTT.

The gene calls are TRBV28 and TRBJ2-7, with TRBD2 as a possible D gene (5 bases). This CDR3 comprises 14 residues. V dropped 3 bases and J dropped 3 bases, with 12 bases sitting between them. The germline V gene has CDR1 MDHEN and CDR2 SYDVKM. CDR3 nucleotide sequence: TGTGCCAGCAGTTTCCCCGGGAAACACTACGAGCAGTACTTC. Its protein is CASSFPGKHYEQYF.

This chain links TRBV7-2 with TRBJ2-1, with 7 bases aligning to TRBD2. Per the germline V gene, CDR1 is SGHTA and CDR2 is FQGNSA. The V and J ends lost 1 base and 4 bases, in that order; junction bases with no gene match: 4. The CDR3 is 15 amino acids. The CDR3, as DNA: TGTGCCAGCAGCTTAGTGGCTAGCGGTTACAATGAGCAGTTCTTC. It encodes CASSLVASGYNEQFF.

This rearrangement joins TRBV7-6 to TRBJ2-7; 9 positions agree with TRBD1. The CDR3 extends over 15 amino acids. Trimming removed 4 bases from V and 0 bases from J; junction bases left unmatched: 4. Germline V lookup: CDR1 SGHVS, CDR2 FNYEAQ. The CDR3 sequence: CASSYGTGRSYEQYF. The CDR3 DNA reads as TGTGCCAGCAGCTACGGGACAGGGCGCTCCTACGAGCAGTACTTC.

This chain's CDR3 is CASSHTLPPYEQYF. CDR3 coding DNA: TGTGCCAGCAGTCACACCCTACCCCCCTACGAGCAGTACTTC. The rearrangement joins TRBV6-5 to TRBJ2-7; D gene unclear. Germline-derived CDR1 and CDR2 are MNHEY and SVGAGI. The CDR3 has 14 amino acids. The V gene lost 5 bases and the J gene lost 2 bases, with 13 bases spanning the gap.

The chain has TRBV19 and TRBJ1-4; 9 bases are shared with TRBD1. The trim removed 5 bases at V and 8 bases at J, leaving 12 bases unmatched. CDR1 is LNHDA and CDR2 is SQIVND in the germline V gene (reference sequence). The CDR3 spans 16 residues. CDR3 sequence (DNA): TGTGCCAGTAGTCCACTCCCCGGGACAGGGCCCGAAAAACTGTTTTTT. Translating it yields CASSPLPGTGPEKLFF.

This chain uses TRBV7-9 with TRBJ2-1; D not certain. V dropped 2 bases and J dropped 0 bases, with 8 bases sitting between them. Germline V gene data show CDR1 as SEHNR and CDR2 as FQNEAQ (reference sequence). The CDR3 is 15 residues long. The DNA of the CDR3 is TGTGCCAGCAGCTTACTAAGAAACTCCTACAATGAGCAGTTCTTC. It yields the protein CASSLLRNSYNEQFF.

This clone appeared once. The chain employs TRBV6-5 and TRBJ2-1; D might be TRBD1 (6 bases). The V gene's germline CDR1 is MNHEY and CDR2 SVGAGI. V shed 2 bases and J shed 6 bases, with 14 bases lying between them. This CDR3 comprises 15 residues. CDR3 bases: TGTGCCAGCAGTTACCGGCTAAGGGGGTCCAATGAGCAGTTCTTC. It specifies CASSYRLRGSNEQFF.

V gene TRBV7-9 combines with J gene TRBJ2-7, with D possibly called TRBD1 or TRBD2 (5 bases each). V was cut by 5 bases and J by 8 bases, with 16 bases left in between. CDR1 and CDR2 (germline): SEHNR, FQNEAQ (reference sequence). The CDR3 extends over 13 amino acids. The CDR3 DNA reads TGTGCCAGCAGCCAAGGGACCCTACCCAAGCAGTACTTC. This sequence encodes CASSQGTLPKQYF.

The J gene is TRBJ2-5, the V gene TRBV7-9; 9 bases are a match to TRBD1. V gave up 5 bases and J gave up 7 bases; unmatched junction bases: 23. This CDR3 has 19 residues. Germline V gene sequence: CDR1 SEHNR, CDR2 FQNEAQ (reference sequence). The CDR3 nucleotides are TGTGCCAGCAGCCCACTGGTCCTGGACAGGGGCTTACCGTGGGGGACCCAGTACTTC. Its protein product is CASSPLVLDRGLPWGTQYF.

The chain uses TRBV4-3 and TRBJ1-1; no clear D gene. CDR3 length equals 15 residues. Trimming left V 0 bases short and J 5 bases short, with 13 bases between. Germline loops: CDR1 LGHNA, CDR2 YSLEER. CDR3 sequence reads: CASSQDLATGTEAFF. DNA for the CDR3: TGCGCCAGCAGCCAAGATTTGGCCACGGGGACTGAAGCTTTCTTT.

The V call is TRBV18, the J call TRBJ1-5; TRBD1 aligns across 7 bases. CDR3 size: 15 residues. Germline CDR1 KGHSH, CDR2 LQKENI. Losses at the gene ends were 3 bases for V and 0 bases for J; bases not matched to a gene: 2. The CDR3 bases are TGTGCCAGCTCACCGGGACAGCATAGCAATCAGCCCCAGCATTTT. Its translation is CASSPGQHSNQPQHF. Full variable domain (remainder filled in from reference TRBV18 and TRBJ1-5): NAGVMQNPRHLVRRRGQEARLRCSPMKGHSHVYWYRQLPEEGLKFMVYLQKENIIDESGMPKERFSAEFPKEGPSILRIQQVVRGDSAAYFCASSPGQHSNQPQHFGDGTRLSIL.

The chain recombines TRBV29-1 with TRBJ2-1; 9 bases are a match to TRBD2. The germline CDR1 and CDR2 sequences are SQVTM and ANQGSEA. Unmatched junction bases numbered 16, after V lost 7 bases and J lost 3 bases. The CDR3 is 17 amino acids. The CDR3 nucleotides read TGCAGCGCCTGGACTAGCGTGGTATTTGGGGGCTACAATGAGCAGTTCTTC. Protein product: CSAWTSVVFGGYNEQFF.

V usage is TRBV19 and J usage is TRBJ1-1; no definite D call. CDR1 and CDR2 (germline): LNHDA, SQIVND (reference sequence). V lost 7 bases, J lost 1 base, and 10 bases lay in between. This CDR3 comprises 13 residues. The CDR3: CASKLTGNTEAFF. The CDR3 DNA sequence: TGTGCCAGTAAATTGACGGGGAACACTGAAGCTTTCTTT.

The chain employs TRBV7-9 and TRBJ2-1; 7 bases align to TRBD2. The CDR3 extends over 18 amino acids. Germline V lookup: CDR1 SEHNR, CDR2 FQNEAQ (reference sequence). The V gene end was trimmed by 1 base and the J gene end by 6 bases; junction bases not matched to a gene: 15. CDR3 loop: CASSLDAGAVAWANEQFF. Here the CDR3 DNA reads TGTGCCAGCAGCTTAGACGCGGGAGCAGTCGCCTGGGCCAATGAGCAGTTCTTC.